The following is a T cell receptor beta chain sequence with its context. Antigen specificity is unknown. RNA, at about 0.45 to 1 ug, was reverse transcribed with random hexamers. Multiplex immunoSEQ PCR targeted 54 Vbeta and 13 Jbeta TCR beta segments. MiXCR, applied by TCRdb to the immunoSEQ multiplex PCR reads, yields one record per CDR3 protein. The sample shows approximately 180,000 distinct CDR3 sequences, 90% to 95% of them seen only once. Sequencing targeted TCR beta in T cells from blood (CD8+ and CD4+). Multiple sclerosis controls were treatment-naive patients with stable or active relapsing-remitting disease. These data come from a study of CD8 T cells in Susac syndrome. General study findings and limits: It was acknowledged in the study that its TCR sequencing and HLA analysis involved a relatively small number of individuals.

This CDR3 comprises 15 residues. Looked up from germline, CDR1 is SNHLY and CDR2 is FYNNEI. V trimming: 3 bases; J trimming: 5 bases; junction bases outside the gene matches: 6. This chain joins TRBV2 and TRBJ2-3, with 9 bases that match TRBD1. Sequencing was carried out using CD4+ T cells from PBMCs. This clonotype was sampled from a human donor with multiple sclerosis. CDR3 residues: CASSERGTGRDTQYF. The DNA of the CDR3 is TGTGCCAGCAGTGAGAGAGGGACAGGGAGAGATACGCAGTATTTT.